In this sample, the clone carrying this T cell receptor (beta chain) turned up once. What it recognizes is unknown. This sample stems from a study of cytomegalovirus exposure and HLA in healthy donors. Germline V gene data show CDR1 as SQVTM and CDR2 as ANQGSEA. V lost 2 bases, J lost 11 bases, and 12 bases stayed unmatched. This CDR3 comprises 14 residues. TCRdb's copy holds only in-frame clones and misses some; the assay was immunoSEQ multiplex PCR. The sample has some 170,000 clones, 85% seen once. Study-wide points: The classifier, whose performance was assessed in both the original and validation cohorts, reportedly diagnosed cytomegalovirus status with high specificity and sensitivity. The authors enumerated some 170 TCR beta chains as linked to cytomegalovirus. In vitro checks showed that a few CMV-associated chains really do target CMV antigens.

The sequence was obtained from a man between 25 and 39 years old in good health and CMV-seropositive. Sequencing was performed on PBMCs. The chain combines TRBV29-1 with TRBJ1-1; 9 bases line up with TRBD1. The chain's CDR3 is CSVENEGQGVSAFF. The CDR3 bases are TGCAGCGTTGAAAATGAGGGACAGGGTGTATCGGCTTTCTTT.